This T cell receptor (beta chain) was profiled in a study of somatic mutations in cytotoxic T cells in rheumatoid arthritis. The assay was immunoSEQ multiplex PCR, and TCRdb's table has in-frame clones only and misses some. The repertoire holds some 30,000 clones, with 80% to 85% as singletons. The origin of this receptor is an adult with rheumatoid arthritis. Source material: CD8+ T cells sorted from blood.

The CDR3 DNA follows: TGCGCCAGCAGCCCCGGGGTGGCAGGCCTCCCCCCGGGAGCTTTCTTT. As protein: CASSPGVAGLPPGAFF. The V and J genes are TRBV5-1 and TRBJ1-1; no definite D call. V lost 4 bases to trimming and J lost 10 bases, with 26 bases between them. The germline V gene has CDR1 SGHRS and CDR2 YFSETQ. The CDR3 contains 16 residues.